The TCR beta chain under discussion was sequenced for a study of T cells in Graves' hyperthyroidism and ophthalmopathy. Findings and limits, study-wide: For ophthalmopathy, model prediction preceded onset by a median 6.5 months. Blood samples included most of the expanded thyroid clonotypes exceeding 0.001.

The investigators amplified TCR beta CDR3 regions from RNA transcripts. HTBI primers were the set used in a first-round RT-PCR of the TCR CDR3. TCRdb reanalysed the multiplex PCR reads using MiXCR and keeps one entry per CDR3 protein. This sample has about 380,000 distinct CDR3 sequences, with 13% to 15% found just once. Patients affected by ophthalmopathy presented a Clinical Activity Score of at least 3, a NOSPECS grade of at least 4, and disease duration below 3 months. Germline V lookup: CDR1 MNHNS, CDR2 SASEGT. The CDR3 covers 15 residues. The V segment lost 4 bases and the J segment 4 bases; nucleotides outside the gene matches: 5. As concerns this clonotype: The antigen is unknown.

The sequenced sample was blood. The clonotype was recovered from a woman in her 30s with Graves' ophthalmopathy. This chain joins TRBV6-1 and TRBJ2-4; 9 bases are a match to TRBD1. In DNA, the CDR3 is TGTGCCAGCAGTGTACTGGGACAGGGTAAAAACATTCAGTACTTC. It is translated as CASSVLGQGKNIQYF.